The 5 T cell receptor beta chains below all came from one sample that was sequenced in a study of post-analysis software for immune sequencing data. General study results and limits: About five TRBV segments, including TRBV5-6, TRBV5-1 and TRBV20-1, were more frequent in patients than controls.

Unique molecular identifiers were present in the TCR beta cDNA libraries. TCRdb processed the PCR reads anew with MiXCR; each CDR3 protein has one entry. Of fewer than 700,000 distinct CDR3 sequences in the sample, 40% to 50% were seen once. Their cognate antigens are unknown. The sequenced sample consisted of blood. The origin of the receptors is a girl aged 10 to 17 with multiple sclerosis.

The CDR3 sequence: CAWSVGQRTYEQYF. CDR3 nucleotide sequence: TGTGCCTGGAGTGTTGGGCAGAGGACCTACGAGCAGTACTTC. The rearrangement joins TRBV30 to TRBJ2-4, with D hard to call. The DNA end is a closer match to TRBJ2-7, so the J assignment may be wrong. CDR3 size: 14 residues. Germline V gene lookup returns CDR1 GTSNPN and CDR2 SVGIG (reference sequence).

This chain connects TRBV10-3 to TRBJ2-7; D tentatively reads TRBD1 or TRBD2 (5 bases each). Trimming took off 11 bases at V and 7 bases at J, with 15 bases between the two ends. CDR1 is ENHRY and CDR2 is SYGVKD in the germline V gene. The CDR3 totals 11 residues. Here the CDR3 DNA reads TGTGCCTCCAGAGGGACGGGGGAGCAGTACTTC. Protein sequence: CASRGTGEQYF.

The rearrangement links TRBV20-1 to TRBJ1-5, with a possible D match to TRBD1 (6 bases). The CDR3 totals 14 residues. CDR1 and CDR2 (germline): DFQATT, SNEGSKA (reference sequence). V was pared by 8 bases and J by 1 base, with 15 bases between. The CDR3 is CSTQGKRSNQPQHF. Here the CDR3 DNA reads TGCAGTACCCAGGGGAAGAGGAGCAATCAGCCCCAGCATTTT.

This sequence joins TRBV7-2 and TRBJ1-1; unclear D gene. Deletions cut 6 bases from V and 4 bases from J, with 12 bases between. The CDR3 has 13 residues. Germline CDR1 reads SGHTA; CDR2 reads FQGNSA. CDR3 bases: TGTGCCAGCAGAGACAATTTGGGCACTGAAGCTTTCTTT. It yields the protein CASRDNLGTEAFF.

This sequence joins TRBV11-2 and TRBJ2-1; D remains ambiguous. The V end was cut by 0 bases, the J end by 4 bases, with 10 bases between. Germline V gives CDR1 SGHAT, CDR2 FQNNGV. The CDR3 is 15 residues long. As DNA, the CDR3 is TGTGCCAGCAGCTTAGAGAGACATGAATACAATGAGCAGTTCTTC. Protein: CASSLERHEYNEQFF.